The rows below give T cell receptor beta chains drawn from one sample of a study of blood T cell repertoires in COVID-19. Some clones are missing from TCRdb's copy, which holds only in-frame ones; the method was immunoSEQ multiplex PCR. The sample has 150,000 to 200,000 clones; approximately 80% are singletons. The sequenced sample consisted of peripheral blood. These receptors were obtained from a woman aged 80 or over with COVID-19, enrolled during active disease. Both conserved end residues are part of each CDR3. A D gene is named only where the DNA matches it firmly. Clone sizes are given selectively: once, few, many, or a class where the clone is expanded.

D gene	V gene	CDR3 length	J gene	clone size	CDR3 DNA	CDR3 protein
-	TRBV7-3	18	TRBJ1-5	-	TGTGCCAGCAGCTTATTAGATGGGGCAGGGGATAGCAATCAGCCCCAGCATTTT	CASSLLDGAGDSNQPQHF
-	TRBV6-5	15	TRBJ1-6	-	TGTGCCACGGGGACGGGACGGAGGGCCTTTTCACCCCTCCACTTT	CATGTGRRAFSPLHF
-	TRBV3-1/TRBV3-2	12	TRBJ2-1	-	TGTGCCAGCAGCCTCCTGGGGAGTGAGCAGTTCTTC	CASSLLGSEQFF
TRBD1	TRBV9	14	TRBJ1-2	-	TGTGCCAGCAGCGTAGCTACAGGGGGCAATGGCTACACCTTC	CASSVATGGNGYTF
-	TRBV20-1	10	TRBJ1-3	once	TGCAGTGCCGGAGGGGACACCATATATTTT	CSAGGDTIYF
TRBD2	TRBV18	15	TRBJ2-3	-	TGTGCCAGCTCACCACTAGCGGGGGGGCCAGATACGCAGTATTTT	CASSPLAGGPDTQYF
-	TRBV28	15	TRBJ1-2	-	TGTGCCAGCAGTTGGGCCGGACTTAGTAGCTATGGCTACACCTTC	CASSWAGLSSYGYTF
-	TRBV28	16	TRBJ1-3	-	TGTGCCAGCAGTTTATTCGCGAGGAGCTCTGGAAACACCATATATTTT	CASSLFARSSGNTIYF
-	TRBV5-1	14	TRBJ1-1	-	TGCGCCAGCAGCGTAAAAGGGGGGAACACTGAAGCTTTCTTT	CASSVKGGNTEAFF
-	TRBV3-1/TRBV3-2	15	TRBJ1-6	-	TGTGCCAGCAGCCAAGCCGCCCAGGGCCCCGCCACCCTCCACTTT	CASSQAAQGPATLHF
TRBD2	TRBV19	16	TRBJ2-1	once	TGTGCCAGTAGGCGGACTAGCGGCTCAAACTACAATGAGCAGTTCTTC	CASRRTSGSNYNEQFF